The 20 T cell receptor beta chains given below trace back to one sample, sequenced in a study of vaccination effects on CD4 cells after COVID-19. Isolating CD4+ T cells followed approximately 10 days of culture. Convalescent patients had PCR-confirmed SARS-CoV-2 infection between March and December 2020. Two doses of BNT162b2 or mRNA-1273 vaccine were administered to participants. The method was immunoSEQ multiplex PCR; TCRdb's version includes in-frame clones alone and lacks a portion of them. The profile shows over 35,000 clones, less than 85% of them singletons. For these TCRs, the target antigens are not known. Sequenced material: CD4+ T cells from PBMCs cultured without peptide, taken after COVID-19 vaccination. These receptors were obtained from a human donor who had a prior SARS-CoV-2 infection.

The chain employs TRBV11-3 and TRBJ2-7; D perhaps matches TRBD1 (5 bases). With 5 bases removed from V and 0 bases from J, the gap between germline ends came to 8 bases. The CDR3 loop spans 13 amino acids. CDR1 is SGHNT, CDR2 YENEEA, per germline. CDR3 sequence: CASSPDNSYEQYF. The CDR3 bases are TGTGCCAGCAGCCCGGACAACTCCTACGAGCAGTACTTC.

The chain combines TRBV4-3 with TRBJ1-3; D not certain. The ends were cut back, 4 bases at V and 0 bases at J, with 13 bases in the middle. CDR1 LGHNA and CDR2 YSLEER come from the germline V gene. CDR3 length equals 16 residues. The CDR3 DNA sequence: TGCGCCAGCAGCCTTACAGCGTCGGTCTCTGGAAACACCATATATTTT. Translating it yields CASSLTASVSGNTIYF.

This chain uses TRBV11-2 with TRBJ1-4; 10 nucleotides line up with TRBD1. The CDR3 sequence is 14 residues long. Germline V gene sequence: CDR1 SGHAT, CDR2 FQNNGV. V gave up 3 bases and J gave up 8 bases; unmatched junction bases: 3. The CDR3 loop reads CASSFGQGGEKLFF. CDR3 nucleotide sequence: TGTGCCAGCAGCTTCGGACAGGGGGGGGAAAAACTGTTTTTT.

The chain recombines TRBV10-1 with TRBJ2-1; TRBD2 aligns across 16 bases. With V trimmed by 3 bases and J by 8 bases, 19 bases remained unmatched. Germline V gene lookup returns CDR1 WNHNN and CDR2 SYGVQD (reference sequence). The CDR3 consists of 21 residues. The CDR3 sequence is CASSEILGLAGGLSPRDEQFF. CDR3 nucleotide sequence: TGCGCCAGCAGTGAAATTCTGGGACTAGCGGGGGGGCTTTCCCCCCGCGATGAGCAGTTCTTC.

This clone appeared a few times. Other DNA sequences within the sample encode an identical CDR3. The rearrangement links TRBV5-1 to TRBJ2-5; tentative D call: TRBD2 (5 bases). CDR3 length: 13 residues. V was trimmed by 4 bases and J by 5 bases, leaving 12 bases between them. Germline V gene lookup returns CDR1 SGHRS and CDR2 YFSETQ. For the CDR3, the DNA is TGCGCCAGCAGCCTCCCGGGCGGGGAGACCCAGTACTTC. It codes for CASSLPGGETQYF.

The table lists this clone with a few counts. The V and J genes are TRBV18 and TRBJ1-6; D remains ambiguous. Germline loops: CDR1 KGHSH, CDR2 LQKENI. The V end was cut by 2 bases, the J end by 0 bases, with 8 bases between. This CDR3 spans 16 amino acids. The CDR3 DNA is TGTGCCAGCTCACCAGGCGGATTCTCCTATAATTCACCCCTCCACTTT. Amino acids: CASSPGGFSYNSPLHF.

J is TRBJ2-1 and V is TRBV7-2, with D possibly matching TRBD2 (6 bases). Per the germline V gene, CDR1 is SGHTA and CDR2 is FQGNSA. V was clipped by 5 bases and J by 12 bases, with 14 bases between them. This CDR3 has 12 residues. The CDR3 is CASSAVDGGQFF. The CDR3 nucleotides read TGTGCCAGCAGCGCAGTAGACGGGGGGCAGTTCTTC.

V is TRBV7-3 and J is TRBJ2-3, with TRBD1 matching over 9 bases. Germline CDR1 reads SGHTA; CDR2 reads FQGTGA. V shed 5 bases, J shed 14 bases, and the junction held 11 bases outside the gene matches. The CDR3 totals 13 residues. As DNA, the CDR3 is TGTGCCAGCAGCCCCCGGACAGGGGAGTTTCGGTATTTT. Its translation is CASSPRTGEFRYF.

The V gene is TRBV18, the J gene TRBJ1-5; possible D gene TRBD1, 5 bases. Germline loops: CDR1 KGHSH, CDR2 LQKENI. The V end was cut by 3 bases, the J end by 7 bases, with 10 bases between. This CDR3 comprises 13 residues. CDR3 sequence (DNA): TGTGCCAGCTCACCCGACAGTAGCCAGCCCCAGCATTTT. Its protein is CASSPDSSQPQHF.

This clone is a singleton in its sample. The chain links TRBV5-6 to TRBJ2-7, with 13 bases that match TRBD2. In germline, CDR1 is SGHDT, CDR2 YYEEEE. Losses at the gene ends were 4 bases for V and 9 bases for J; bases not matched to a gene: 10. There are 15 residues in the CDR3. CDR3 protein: CASSLGGLAGALQYF. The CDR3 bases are TGTGCCAGCAGCCTGGGAGGACTAGCGGGGGCCTTGCAGTACTTC.

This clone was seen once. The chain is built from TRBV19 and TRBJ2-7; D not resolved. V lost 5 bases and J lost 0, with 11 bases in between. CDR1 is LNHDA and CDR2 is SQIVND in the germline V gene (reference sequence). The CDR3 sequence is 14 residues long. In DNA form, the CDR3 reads TGTGCCAGTAGTGAACGTTTGAGCTCCTACGAGCAGTACTTC. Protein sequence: CASSERLSSYEQYF.

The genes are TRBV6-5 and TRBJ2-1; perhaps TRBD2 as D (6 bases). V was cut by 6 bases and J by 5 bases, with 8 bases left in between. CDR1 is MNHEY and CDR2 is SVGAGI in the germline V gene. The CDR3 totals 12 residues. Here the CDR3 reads CASRSGDNEQFF. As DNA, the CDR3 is TGTGCCAGCAGGTCGGGGGACAATGAGCAGTTCTTC.

The CDR3 is CASRPSSLPGQGATQPQHF. CDR3 bases: TGTGCCAGCAGACCTTCATCACTACCGGGACAGGGGGCGACCCAGCCCCAGCATTTT. The chain employs TRBV7-3 and TRBJ1-5; 12 nucleotides agree with TRBD1. With 6 bases clipped from V and 7 bases from J, the junction kept 19 bases outside the gene matches. The CDR3 loop spans 19 amino acids. The germline gives CDR1 SGHTA, CDR2 FQGTGA.

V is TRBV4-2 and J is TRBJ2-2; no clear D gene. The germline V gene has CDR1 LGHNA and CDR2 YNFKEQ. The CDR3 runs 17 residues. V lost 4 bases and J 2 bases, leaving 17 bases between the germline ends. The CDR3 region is CASSPWSRSPNTGELFF. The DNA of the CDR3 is TGTGCCAGCAGCCCATGGAGTCGATCCCCCAACACCGGGGAGCTGTTTTTT.

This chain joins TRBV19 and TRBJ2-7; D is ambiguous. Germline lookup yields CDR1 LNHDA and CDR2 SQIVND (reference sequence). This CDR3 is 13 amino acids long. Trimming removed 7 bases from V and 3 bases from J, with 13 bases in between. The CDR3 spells CASTPSAGYEQYF. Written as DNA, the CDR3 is TGTGCCAGTACCCCGTCGGCAGGCTACGAGCAGTACTTC.

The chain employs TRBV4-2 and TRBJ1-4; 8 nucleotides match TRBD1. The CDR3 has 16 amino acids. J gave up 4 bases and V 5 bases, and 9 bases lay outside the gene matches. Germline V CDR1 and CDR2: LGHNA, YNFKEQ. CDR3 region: CASSSRGQGLNEKLFF. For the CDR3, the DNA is TGTGCCAGCAGCTCACGTGGACAGGGCCTTAATGAAAAACTGTTTTTT.

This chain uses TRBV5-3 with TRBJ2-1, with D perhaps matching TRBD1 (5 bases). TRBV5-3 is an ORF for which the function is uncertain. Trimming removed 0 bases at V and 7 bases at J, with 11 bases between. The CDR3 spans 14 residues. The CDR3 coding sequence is TGTGCCAGAAGCTTGGGGGGCAGGGTTAATGAGCAGTTCTTC. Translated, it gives CARSLGGRVNEQFF.

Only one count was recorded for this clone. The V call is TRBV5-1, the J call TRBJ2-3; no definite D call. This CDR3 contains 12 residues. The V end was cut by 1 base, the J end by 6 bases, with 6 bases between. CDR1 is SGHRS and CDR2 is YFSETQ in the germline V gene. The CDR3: CASSLSVDTQYF. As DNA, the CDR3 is TGCGCCAGCAGCTTGTCAGTGGATACGCAGTATTTT.

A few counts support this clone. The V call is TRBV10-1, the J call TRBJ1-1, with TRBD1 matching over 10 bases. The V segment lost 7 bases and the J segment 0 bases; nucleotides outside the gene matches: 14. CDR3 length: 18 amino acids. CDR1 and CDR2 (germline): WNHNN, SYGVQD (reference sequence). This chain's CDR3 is CASIFFPRTGGMNTEAFF. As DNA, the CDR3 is TGCGCCAGCATCTTTTTTCCCCGGACAGGGGGGATGAACACTGAAGCTTTCTTT.

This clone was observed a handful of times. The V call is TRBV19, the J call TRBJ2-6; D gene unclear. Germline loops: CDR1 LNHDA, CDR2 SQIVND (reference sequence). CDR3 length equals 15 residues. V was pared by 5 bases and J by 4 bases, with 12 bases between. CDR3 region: CASSPRLSGANVLTF. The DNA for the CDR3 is TGTGCCAGTAGTCCTAGGCTATCCGGGGCCAACGTCCTGACTTTC.